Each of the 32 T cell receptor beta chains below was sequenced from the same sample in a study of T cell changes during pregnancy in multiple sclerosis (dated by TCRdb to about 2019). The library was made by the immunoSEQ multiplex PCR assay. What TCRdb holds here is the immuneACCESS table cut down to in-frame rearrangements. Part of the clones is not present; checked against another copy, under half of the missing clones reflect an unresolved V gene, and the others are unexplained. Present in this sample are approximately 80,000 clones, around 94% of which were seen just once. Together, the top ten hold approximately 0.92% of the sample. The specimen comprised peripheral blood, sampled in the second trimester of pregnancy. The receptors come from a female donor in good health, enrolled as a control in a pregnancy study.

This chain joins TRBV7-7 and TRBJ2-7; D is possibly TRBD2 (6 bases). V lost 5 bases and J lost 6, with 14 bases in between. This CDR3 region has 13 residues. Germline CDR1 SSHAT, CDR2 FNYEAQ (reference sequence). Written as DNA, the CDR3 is TGTGCCAGCAGCCTAGGAGTCGGGGGCGAGCAGTACTTC. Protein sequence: CASSLGVGGEQYF.

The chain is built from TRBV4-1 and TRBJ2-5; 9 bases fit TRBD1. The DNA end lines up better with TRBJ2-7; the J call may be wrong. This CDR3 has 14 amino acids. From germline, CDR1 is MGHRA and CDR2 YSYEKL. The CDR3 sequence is CASSLTGGSDEQYF. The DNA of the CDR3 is TGCGCCAGCAGCCTGACAGGGGGTAGTGACGAGCAGTACTTC.

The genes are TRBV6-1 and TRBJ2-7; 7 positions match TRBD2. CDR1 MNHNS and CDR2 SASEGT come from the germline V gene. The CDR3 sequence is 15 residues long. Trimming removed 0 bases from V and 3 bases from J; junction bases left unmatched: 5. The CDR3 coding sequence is TGTGCCAGCAGTGAAGCGGCGGGAGCCAGCTACGAGCAGTACTTC. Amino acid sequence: CASSEAAGASYEQYF.

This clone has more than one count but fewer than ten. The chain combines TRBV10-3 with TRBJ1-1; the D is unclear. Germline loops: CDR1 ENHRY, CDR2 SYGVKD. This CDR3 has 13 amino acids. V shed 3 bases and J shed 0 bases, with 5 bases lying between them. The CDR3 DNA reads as TGTGCCATCAGTGATTCGGTGAACACTGAAGCTTTCTTT. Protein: CAISDSVNTEAFF.

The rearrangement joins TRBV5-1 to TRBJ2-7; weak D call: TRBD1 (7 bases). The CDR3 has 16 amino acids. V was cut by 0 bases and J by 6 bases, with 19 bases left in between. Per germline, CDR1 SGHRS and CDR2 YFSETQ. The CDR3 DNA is TGCGCCAGCAGCTTGGGTGCAGGGGGGATCCCTTCCGAGCAGTACTTC. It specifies CASSLGAGGIPSEQYF.

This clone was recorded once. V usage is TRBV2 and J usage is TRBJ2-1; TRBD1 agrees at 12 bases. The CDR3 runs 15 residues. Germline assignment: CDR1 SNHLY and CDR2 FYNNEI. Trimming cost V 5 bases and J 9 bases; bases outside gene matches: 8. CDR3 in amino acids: CASSPRGQGAVEQFF. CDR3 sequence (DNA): TGTGCCAGCAGTCCCAGGGGACAGGGGGCGGTTGAGCAGTTCTTC. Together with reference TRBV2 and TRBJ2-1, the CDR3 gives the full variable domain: EPEVTQTPSHQVTQMGQEVILRCVPISNHLYFYWYRQILGQKVEFLVSFYNNEISEKSEIFDDQFSVERPDGSNFTLKIRSTKLEDSAMYFCASSPRGQGAVEQFFGPGTRLTVL.

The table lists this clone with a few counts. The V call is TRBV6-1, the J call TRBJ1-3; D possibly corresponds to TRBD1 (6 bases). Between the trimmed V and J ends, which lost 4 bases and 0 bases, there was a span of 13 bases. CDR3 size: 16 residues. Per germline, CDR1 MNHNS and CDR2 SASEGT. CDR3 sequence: CASSGKDRYSGNTIYF. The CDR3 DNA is TGTGCCAGCAGTGGGAAAGACAGGTACTCTGGAAACACCATATATTTT.

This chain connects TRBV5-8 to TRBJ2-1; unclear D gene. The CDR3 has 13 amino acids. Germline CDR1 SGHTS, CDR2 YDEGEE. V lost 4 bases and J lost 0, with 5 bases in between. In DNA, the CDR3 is TGTGCCAGCAGCGGCTTCTCCTACAATGAGCAGTTCTTC. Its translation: CASSGFSYNEQFF.

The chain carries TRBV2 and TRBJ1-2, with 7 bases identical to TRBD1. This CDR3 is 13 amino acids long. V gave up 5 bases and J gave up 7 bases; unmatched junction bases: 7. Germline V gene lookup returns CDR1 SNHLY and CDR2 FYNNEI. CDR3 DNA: TGTGCCAGCAGTCCGACAGGGTACGGTGGCTACACCTTC. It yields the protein CASSPTGYGGYTF.

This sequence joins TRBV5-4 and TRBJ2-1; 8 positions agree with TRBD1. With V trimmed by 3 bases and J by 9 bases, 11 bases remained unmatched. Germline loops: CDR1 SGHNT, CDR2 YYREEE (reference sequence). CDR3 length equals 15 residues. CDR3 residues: CASSSAQGAYAEQFF. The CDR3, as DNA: TGTGCCAGCAGCTCTGCGCAGGGGGCTTACGCTGAGCAGTTCTTC.

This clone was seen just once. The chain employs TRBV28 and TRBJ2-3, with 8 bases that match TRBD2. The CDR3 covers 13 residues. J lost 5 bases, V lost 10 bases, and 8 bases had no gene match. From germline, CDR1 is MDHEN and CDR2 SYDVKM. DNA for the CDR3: TGTGCCACCTTAGCGGGAAAAATAGATACGCAGTATTTT. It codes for CATLAGKIDTQYF.

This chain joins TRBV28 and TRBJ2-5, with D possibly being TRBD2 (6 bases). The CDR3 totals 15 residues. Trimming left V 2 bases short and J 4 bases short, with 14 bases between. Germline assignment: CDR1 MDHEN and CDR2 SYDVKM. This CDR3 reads CASSLGGGVTETQYF. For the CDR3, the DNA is TGTGCCAGCAGTTTAGGGGGAGGAGTTACAGAGACCCAGTACTTC.

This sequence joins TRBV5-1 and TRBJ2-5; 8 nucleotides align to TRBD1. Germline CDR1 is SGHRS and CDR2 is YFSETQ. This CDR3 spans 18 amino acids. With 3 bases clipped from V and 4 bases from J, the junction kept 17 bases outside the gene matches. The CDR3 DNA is TGCGCCAGCAGCTCGACCCCTCCAAATACAGGGGGGCGAGAGACCCAGTACTTC. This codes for CASSSTPPNTGGRETQYF.

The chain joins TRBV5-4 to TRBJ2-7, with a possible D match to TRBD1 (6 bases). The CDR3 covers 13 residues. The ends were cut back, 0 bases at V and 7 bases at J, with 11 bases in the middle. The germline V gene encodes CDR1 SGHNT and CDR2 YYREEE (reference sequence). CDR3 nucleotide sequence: TGTGCCAGCAGCTTGGACAGGGCTGGAGAGCAGTACTTC. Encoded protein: CASSLDRAGEQYF.

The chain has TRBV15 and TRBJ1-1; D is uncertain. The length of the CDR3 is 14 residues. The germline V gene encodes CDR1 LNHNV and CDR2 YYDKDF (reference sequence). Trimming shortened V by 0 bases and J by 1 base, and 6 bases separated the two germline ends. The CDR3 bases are TGTGCCACCAGCAGAGATCCTACGAACACTGAAGCTTTCTTT. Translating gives CATSRDPTNTEAFF.

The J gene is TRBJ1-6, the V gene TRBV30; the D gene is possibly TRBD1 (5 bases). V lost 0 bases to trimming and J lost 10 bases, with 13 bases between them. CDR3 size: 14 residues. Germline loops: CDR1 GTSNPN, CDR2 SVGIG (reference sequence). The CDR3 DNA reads TGTGCCTGGAGTGTGGGGCAGGGAGGATCACCCCTCCACTTT. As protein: CAWSVGQGGSPLHF.

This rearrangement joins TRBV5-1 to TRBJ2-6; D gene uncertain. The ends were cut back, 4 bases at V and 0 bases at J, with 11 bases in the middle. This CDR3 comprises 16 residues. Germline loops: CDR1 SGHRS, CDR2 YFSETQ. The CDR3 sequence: CASSHLRPSGANVLTF. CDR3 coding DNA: TGCGCCAGCAGCCACCTACGCCCCTCTGGGGCCAACGTCCTGACTTTC.

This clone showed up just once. CDR3 sequence reads: CASSRLAGGGSGELFF. As DNA, the CDR3 is TGCGCCAGCAGCAGACTAGCGGGAGGAGGGTCCGGGGAGCTGTTTTTT. The rearrangement joins TRBV5-1 to TRBJ2-2; 13 nucleotides agree with TRBD2. V shed 4 bases, J shed 6 bases, and the junction held 6 bases outside the gene matches. Germline CDR1 SGHRS, CDR2 YFSETQ. The CDR3 loop spans 16 amino acids.

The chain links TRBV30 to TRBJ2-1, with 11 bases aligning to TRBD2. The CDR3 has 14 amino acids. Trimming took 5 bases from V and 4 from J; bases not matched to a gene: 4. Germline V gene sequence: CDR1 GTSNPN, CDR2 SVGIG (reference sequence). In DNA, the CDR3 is TGTGCCTGGGGGGGACTAGCGGATTACAATGAGCAGTTCTTC. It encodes CAWGGLADYNEQFF.

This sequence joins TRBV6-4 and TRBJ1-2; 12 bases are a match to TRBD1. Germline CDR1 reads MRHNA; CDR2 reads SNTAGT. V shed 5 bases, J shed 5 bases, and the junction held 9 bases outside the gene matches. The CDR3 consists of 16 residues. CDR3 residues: CASSPGQGALSYGYTF. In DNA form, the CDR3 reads TGTGCCAGCAGTCCGGGACAGGGGGCTTTATCGTATGGCTACACCTTC.

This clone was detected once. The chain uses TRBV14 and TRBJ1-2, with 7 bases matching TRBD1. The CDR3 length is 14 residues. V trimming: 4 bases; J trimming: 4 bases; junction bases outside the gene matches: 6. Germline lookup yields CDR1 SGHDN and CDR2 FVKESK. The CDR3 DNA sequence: TGTGCCAGCAGCCCGGGACAGAACCTCTATGGCTACACCTTC. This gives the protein CASSPGQNLYGYTF.

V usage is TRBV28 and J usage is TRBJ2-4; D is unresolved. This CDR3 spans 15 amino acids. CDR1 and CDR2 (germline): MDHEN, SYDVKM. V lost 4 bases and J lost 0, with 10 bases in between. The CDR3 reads CASSSPYLAKNIQYF. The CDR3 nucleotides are TGTGCCAGCAGTTCCCCCTATCTAGCCAAAAACATTCAGTACTTC.

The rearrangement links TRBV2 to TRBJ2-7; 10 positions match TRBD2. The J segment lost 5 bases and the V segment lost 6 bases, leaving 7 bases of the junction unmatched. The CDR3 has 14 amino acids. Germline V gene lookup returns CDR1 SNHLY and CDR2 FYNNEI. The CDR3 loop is CASSPGLAAHEQYF. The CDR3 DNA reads TGTGCCAGCAGCCCAGGACTAGCGGCCCACGAGCAGTACTTC.

CDR3 residues: CASSDPRGATSYEQYF. The CDR3 DNA reads TGTGCCAGCAGTGATCCTAGGGGTGCTACATCCTACGAGCAGTACTTC. The chain combines TRBV2 with TRBJ2-7, with D possibly matching TRBD1 (5 bases). This CDR3 region has 16 residues. The germline V and J ends were trimmed by 3 bases and 1 base, with 16 bases remaining between them. From germline, CDR1 is SNHLY and CDR2 FYNNEI.

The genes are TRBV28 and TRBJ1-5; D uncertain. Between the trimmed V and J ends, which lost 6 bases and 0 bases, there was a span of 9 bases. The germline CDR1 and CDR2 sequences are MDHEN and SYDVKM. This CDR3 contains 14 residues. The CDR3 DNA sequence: TGTGCCAGCAGGTCACACAATAGCAATCAGCCCCAGCATTTT. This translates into CASRSHNSNQPQHF. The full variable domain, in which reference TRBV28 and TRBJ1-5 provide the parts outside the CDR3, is DVKVTQSSRYLVKRTGEKVFLECVQDMDHENMFWYRQDPGLGLRLIYFSYDVKMKEKGDIPEGYSVSREKKERFSLILESASTNQTSMYLCASRSHNSNQPQHFGDGTRLSIL.

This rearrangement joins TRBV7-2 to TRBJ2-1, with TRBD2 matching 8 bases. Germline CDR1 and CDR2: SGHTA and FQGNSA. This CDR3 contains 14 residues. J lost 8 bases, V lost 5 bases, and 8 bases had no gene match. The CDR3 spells CASSPKRESDEQFF. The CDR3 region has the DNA TGTGCCAGCAGCCCAAAGCGGGAGTCGGATGAGCAGTTCTTC.

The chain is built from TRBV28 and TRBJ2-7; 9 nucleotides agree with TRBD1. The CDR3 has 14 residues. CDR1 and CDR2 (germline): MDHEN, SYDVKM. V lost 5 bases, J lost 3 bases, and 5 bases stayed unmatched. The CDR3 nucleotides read TGTGCCAGCAGTCCCCCGGACAGGGGCTACGAGCAGTACTTC. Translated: CASSPPDRGYEQYF.

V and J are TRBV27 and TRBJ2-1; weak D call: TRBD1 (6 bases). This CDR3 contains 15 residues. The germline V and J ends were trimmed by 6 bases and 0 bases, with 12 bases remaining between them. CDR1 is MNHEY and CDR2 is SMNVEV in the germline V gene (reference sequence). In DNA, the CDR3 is TGTGCCAGCAGCCAGACAGGTAGCTCCTACAATGAGCAGTTCTTC. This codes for CASSQTGSSYNEQFF.

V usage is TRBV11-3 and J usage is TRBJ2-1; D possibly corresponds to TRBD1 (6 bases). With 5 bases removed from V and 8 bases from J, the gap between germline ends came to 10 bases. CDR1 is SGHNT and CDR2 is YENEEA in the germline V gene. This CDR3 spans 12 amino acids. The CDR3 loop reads CASSLRGDEQFF. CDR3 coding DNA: TGTGCCAGCAGCCTCAGGGGTGATGAGCAGTTCTTC.

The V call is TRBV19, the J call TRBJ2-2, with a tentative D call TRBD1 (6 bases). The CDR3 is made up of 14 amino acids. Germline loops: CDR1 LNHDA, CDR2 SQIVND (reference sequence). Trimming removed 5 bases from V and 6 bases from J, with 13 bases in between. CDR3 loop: CASSLGHPPGELFF. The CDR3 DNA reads TGTGCCAGTAGTTTGGGACACCCCCCCGGGGAGCTGTTTTTT.

In DNA form, the CDR3 reads TGTGCCAGCAGTGACCTGGGGGGGTACGGGGCGGACAATGAGCAGTTCTTC. Translating gives CASSDLGGYGADNEQFF. The chain links TRBV2 to TRBJ2-1; 7 positions match TRBD2. Germline values: CDR1 SNHLY, CDR2 FYNNEI. V was pared by 3 bases and J by 5 bases, with 13 bases of the junction left unmatched. This CDR3 region has 17 residues.

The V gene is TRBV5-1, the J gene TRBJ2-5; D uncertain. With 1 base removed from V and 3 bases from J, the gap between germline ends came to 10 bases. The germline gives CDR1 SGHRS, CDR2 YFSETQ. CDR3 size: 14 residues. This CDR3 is CASSLFSVKETQYF. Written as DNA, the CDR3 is TGCGCCAGCAGCTTGTTTTCAGTCAAAGAGACCCAGTACTTC.